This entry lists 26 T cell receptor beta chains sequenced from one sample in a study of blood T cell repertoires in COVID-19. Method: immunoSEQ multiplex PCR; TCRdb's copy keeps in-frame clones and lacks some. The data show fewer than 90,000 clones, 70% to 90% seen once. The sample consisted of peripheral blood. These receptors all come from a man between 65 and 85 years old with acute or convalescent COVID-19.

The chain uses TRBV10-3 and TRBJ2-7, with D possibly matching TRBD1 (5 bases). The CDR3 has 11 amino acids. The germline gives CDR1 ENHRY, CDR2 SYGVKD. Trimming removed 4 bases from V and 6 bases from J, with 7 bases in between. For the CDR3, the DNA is TGTGCCATCAGTGCAGGGTTCGAGCAGTACTTC. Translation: CAISAGFEQYF.

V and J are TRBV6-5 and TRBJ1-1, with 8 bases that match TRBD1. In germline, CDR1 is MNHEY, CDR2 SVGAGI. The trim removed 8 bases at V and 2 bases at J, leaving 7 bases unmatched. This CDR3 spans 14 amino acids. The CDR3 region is CASLRTGKNTEAFF. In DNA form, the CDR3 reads TGTGCCAGCCTAAGGACAGGGAAAAACACTGAAGCTTTCTTT.

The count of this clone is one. CDR3 DNA: TGTGCCAGTAGTACCTCGGGTCTAGACATTCAGTACTTC. This gives the protein CASSTSGLDIQYF. V and J are TRBV19 and TRBJ2-4; D is unresolved. With 4 bases removed from V and 8 bases from J, the gap between germline ends came to 12 bases. The germline V gene encodes CDR1 LNHDA and CDR2 SQIVND (reference sequence). CDR3 length equals 13 residues.

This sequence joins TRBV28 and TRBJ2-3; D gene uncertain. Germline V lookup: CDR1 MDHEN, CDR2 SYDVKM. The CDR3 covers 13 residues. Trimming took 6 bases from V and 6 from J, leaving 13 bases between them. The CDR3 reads CASSPETSDTQYF. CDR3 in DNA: TGTGCCAGCAGCCCGGAGACCTCGGATACGCAGTATTTT. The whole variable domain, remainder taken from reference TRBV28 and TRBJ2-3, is DVKVTQSSRYLVKRTGEKVFLECVQDMDHENMFWYRQDPGLGLRLIYFSYDVKMKEKGDIPEGYSVSREKKERFSLILESASTNQTSMYLCASSPETSDTQYFGPGTRLTVL.

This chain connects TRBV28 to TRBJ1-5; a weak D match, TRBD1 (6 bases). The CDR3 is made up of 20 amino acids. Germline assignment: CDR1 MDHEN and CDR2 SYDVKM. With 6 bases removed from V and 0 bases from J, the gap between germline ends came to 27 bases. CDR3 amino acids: CASSHSGVRGRGNSNQPQHF. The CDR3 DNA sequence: TGTGCCAGCAGCCACTCGGGGGTACGAGGGAGGGGGAATAGCAATCAGCCCCAGCATTTT.

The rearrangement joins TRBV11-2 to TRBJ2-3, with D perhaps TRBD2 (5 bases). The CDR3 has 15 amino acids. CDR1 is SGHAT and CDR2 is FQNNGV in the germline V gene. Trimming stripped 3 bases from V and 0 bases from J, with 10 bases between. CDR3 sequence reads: CASSFFRGSTDTQYF. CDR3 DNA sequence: TGTGCCAGCAGCTTCTTCCGGGGAAGCACAGATACGCAGTATTTT.

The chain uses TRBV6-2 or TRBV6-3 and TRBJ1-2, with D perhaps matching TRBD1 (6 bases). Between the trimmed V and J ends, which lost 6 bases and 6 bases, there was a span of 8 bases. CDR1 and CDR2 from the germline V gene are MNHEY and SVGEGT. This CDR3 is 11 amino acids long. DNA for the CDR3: TGTGCCAGCAGCCAGGGGAATGGCTACACCTTC. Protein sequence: CASSQGNGYTF.

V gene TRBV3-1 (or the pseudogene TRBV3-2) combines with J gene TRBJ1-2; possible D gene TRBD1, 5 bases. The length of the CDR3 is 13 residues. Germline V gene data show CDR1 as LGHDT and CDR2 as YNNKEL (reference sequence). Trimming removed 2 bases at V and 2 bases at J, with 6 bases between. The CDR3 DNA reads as TGTGCCAGCAGCCAAACAGGAAACTATGGCTACACCTTC. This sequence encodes CASSQTGNYGYTF.

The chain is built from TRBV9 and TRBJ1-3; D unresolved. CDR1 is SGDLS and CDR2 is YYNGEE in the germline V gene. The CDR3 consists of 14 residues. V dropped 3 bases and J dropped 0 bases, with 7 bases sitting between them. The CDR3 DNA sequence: TGTGCCAGCAGCGGCGGGATCTCTGGAAACACCATATATTTT. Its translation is CASSGGISGNTIYF.

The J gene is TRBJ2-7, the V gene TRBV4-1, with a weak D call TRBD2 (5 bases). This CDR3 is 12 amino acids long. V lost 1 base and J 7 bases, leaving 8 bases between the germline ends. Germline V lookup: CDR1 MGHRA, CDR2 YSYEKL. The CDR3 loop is CASSQGPGEQYF. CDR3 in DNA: TGCGCCAGCAGCCAAGGTCCGGGGGAGCAGTACTTC.

The CDR3 is CASSPSRVDSPLHF. CDR3 nucleotides: TGTGCCAGCTCCCCAAGCAGGGTTGATTCACCCCTCCACTTT. The genes are TRBV18 and TRBJ1-6, with D possibly being TRBD1 (5 bases). With 6 bases removed from V and 8 bases from J, the gap between germline ends came to 14 bases. Germline loops: CDR1 KGHSH, CDR2 LQKENI. The CDR3 has 14 residues.

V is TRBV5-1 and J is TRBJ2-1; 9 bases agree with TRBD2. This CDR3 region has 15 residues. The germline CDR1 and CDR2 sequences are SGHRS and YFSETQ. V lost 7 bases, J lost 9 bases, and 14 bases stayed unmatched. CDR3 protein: CASAVRAGGPGEQFF. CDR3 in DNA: TGCGCCAGCGCCGTTCGGGCGGGAGGGCCGGGTGAGCAGTTCTTC.

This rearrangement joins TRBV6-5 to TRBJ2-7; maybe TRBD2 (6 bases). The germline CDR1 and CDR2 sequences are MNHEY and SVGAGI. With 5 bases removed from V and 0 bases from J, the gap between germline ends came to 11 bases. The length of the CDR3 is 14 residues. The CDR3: CASSLGTHSYEQYF. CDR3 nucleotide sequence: TGTGCCAGCAGTCTAGGGACTCACTCCTACGAGCAGTACTTC.

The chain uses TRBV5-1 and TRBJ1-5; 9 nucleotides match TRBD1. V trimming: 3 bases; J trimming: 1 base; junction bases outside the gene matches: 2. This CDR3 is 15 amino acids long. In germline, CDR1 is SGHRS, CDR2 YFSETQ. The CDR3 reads CASSSTGGSNQPQHF. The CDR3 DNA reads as TGCGCCAGCAGCTCGACAGGGGGAAGCAATCAGCCCCAGCATTTT.

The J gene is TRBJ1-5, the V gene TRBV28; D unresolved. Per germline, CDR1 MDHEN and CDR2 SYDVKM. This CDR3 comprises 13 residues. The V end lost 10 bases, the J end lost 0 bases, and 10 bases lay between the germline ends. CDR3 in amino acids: CATRGNSNQPQHF. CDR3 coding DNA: TGTGCCACACGGGGAAATAGCAATCAGCCCCAGCATTTT.

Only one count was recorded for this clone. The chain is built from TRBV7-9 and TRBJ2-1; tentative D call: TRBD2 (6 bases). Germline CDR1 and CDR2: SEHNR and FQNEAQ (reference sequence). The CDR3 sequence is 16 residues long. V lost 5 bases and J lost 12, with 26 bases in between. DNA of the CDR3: TGTGCCAGCAGCGGGAACCCGGGGACGAACCTCGGGGGGCAGTTCTTC. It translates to CASSGNPGTNLGGQFF.

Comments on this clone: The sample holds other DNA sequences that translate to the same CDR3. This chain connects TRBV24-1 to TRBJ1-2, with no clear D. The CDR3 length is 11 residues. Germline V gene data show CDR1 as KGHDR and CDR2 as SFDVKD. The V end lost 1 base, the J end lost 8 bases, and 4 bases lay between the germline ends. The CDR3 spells CATSDLRGYTF. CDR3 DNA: TGTGCCACCAGTGATTTACGGGGCTACACCTTC.

The CDR3 loop reads CASSPPDGGGSEAFF. As DNA, the CDR3 is TGTGCCAGCTCACCACCAGACGGGGGCGGGAGTGAAGCTTTCTTT. V usage is TRBV18 and J usage is TRBJ1-1; D perhaps matches TRBD1 (6 bases). Germline CDR1 and CDR2: KGHSH and LQKENI. CDR3 size: 15 residues. V was clipped by 0 bases and J by 7 bases, with 15 bases between them.

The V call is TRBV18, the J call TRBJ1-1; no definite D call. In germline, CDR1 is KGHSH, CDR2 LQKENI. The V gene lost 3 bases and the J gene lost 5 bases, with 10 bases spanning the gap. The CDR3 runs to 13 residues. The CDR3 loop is CASSPGRETEAFF. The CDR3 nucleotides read TGTGCCAGCTCACCGGGCCGCGAGACTGAAGCTTTCTTT.

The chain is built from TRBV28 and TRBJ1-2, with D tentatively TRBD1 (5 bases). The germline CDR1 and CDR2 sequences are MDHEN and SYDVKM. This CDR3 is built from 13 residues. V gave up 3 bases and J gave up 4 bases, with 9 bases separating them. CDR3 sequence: CASSFGGPYGYTF. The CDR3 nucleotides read TGTGCCAGCAGTTTCGGGGGACCCTATGGCTACACCTTC.

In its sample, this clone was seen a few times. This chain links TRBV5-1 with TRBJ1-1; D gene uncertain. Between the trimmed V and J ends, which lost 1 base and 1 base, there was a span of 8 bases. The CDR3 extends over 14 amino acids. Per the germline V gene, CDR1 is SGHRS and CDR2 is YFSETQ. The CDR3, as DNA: TGCGCCAGCAGCTTGTTTTCAGGGAACACTGAAGCTTTCTTT. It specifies CASSLFSGNTEAFF.

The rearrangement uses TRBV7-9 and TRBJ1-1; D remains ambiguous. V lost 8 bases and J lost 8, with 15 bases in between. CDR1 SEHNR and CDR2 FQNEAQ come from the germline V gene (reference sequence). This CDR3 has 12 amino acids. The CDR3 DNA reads TGTGCCAGCTCCTCCTCAGATCCCGAAGCTTTCTTT. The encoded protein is CASSSSDPEAFF.

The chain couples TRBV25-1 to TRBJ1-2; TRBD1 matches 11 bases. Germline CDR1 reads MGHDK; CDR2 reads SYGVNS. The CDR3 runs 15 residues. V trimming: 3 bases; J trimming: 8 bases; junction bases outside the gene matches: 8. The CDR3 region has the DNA TGTGCCAGCAGTGAGGTGGGACAGGGGGTCGGCGGCTACACCTTC. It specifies CASSEVGQGVGGYTF.

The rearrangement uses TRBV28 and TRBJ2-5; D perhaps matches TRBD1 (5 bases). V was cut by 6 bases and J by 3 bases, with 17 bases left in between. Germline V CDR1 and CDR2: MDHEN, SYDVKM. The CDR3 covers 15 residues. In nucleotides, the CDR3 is TGTGCCAGCAGCACATATGCAGGGCGTAAAGAGACCCAGTACTTC. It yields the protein CASSTYAGRKETQYF.

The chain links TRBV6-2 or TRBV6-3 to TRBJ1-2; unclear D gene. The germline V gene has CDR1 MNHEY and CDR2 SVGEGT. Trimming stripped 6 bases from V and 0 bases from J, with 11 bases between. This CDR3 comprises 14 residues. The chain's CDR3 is CASSPTGANYGYTF. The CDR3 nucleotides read TGTGCCAGCAGCCCCACCGGGGCTAACTATGGCTACACCTTC.

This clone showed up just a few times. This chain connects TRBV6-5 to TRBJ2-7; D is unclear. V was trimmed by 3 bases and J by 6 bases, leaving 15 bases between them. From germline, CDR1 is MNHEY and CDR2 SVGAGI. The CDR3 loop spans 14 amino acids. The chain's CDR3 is CASSYREARSEQYF. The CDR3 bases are TGTGCCAGCAGTTATCGTGAAGCACGGAGCGAGCAGTACTTC.